What follows describes a single T cell receptor (beta chain). The target antigen is unknown. The data originate from a study of T cell responses to AZD1222 COVID-19 vaccine. Whole-study results and caveats: The study found Spike-specific TCR breadth and depth rose after two AZD1222 doses. Baseline antibody screening turned up just 6 or 7 seropositive AZD1222 recipients. Females made up more of the donors, who were largely white British, and clonal diversity may have come out too low. All repertoire sampling was performed exclusively after the peak T cell response.

Profiled with immunoSEQ multiplex PCR; TCRdb holds only in-frame clones, not every one. The sample includes about 120,000 clones, 91% seen only once; the top ten take roughly 4.7%. With 6 bases removed from V and 5 bases from J, the gap between germline ends came to 19 bases. Looked up from germline, CDR1 is MNHEY and CDR2 is SMNVEV (reference sequence). The length of the CDR3 is 15 residues. The sequence was obtained from an adult in good health. The sample consisted of peripheral blood, taken on day 0 of AZD1222 vaccination. This chain connects TRBV27 to TRBJ2-5, with TRBD1 as a possible D gene (7 bases). CDR3 sequence: CASSRQGAEGETQYF. CDR3 in DNA: TGTGCCAGCAGCCGACAGGGCGCGGAGGGGGAGACCCAGTACTTC.